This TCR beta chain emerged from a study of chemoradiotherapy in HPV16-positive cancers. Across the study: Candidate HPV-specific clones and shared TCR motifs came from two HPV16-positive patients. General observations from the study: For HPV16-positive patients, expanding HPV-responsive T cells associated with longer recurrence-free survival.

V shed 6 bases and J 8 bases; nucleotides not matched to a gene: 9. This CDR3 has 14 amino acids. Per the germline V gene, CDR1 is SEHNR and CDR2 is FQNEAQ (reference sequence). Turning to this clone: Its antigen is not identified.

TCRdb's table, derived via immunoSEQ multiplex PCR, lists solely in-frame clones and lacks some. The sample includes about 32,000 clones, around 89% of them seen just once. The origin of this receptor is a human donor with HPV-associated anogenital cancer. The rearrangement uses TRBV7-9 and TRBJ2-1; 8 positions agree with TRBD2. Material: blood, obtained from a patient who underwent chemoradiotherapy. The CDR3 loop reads CASSRPGLDDEQFF. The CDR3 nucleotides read TGTGCCAGCAGTCGACCGGGACTAGACGATGAGCAGTTCTTC. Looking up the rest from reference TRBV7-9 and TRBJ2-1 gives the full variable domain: DTGVSQNPRHKITKRGQNVTFRCDPISEHNRLYWYRQTLGQGPEFLTYFQNEAQLEKSRLLSDRFSAERPKGSFSTLEIQRTEQGDSAMYLCASSRPGLDDEQFFGPGTRLTVL.